This T cell receptor beta chain emerged from a study of T cell changes during pregnancy in multiple sclerosis. The method was immunoSEQ multiplex PCR; TCRdb's version includes in-frame clones alone and lacks a portion of them. The data contain 55,000 or so clones, just under 90% of them singletons. Sequences were derived from CD4+ T cells from peripheral blood mononuclear cells, sampled in the first trimester of pregnancy. This clonotype was sampled from a female donor with multiple sclerosis, enrolled in a pregnancy study.

The CDR3 DNA reads TGTGCCAGCAGCCCCTCTATTTTGGCGGGAGCTAGGGACGAGCAGTACTTC. Encoded protein: CASSPSILAGARDEQYF. The chain is built from TRBV9 and TRBJ2-7, with 7 bases fitting TRBD2. V gave up 4 bases and J gave up 5 bases; unmatched junction bases: 18. Per germline, CDR1 SGDLS and CDR2 YYNGEE. The CDR3 loop spans 17 amino acids. The variable domain in full, completed from reference TRBV9 and TRBJ2-7, reads DSGVTQTPKHLITATGQRVTLRCSPRSGDLSVYWYQQSLDQGLQFLIQYYNGEERAKGNILERFSAQQFPDLHSELNLSSLELGDSALYFCASSPSILAGARDEQYFGPGTRLTVT.